The entry below gives a single T cell receptor beta chain sequence along with its context. In its sample, this clonotype was seen many times. Its antigen is unknown. No much larger clone exists at a distance of one base, and base qualities are not known. Unmatched junction bases come to 6, with V trimmed by 2 bases and J by 6 bases. CDR1 SGHDT and CDR2 YYEEEE were looked up in the germline V gene. CDR3 length: 14 amino acids, cysteine to phenylalanine. Just CDR3 DNA is preserved here, 42 bases in frame from base 1. What the treatment or condition label conveys for this sample: live attenuated yellow fever vaccine strain. At every blood-draw timepoint, two biological replicates of bulk PBMCs were collected. A standard Ficoll-Paque protocol was used to isolate PBMCs from peripheral blood. RNA was extracted with TriZol from bulk PBMCs, CD4 and CD8 fractions, and dextramer-positive and dextramer-negative fractions.

This entry comes from a study of T cells after yellow fever vaccination (dated by TCRdb to between 2018 and 2020). About the investigation overall: The SMART-Seq v4 Ultra Low Input RNA kit was used to prepare libraries from fractions with low cell numbers. Blood was collected at multiple timepoints before and after primary and secondary immunization, and bulk PBMC replicates and cell subsets were isolated. To follow T-cell clones before and after both primary and booster YFV17D yellow fever vaccination, bulk TCR alpha and beta repertoires underwent longitudinal sequencing. Two healthy male donors made up the cohort, one aged 18 to 30 years and the other aged 30 to 40 years.

TCR cDNA was made using 5'RACE template switching, a step that added a universal primer site and unique molecular identifiers. Priming for cDNA synthesis came from both the TCR alpha and TCR beta constant segments. Libraries were amplified in two PCR steps, with sample barcodes and sequencing adapters added in the second step. Libraries were sequenced on Illumina HiSeq 2500 (2x100 bp) or NovaSeq (2x150 bp). The original methods were these. Demultiplexing of reads and collapsing into UMI consensus sequences were performed with MIGEC, and V(D)J alignment was carried out with MiXCR. Using edgeR on replicate PBMC samples, clonotypes were called vaccine-responding if FDR was below 0.01 and the log2 fold change was above 5 up to day 15. Each bulk clonotype received a CD4 or CD8 identity based on whether the sequenced CD4 or CD8 repertoire contained that clonotype at higher abundance. TCRdb reprocessing: public reads trimmed at Q25 with fastp, clones called with MiXCR, in-frame beta chains kept. Rows matching on CDR3 protein sequence are summarized as one entry with the most common DNA and genes. The V and J calls follow TCRdb's processing rather than the paper's. The sample table shows around 350,000 distinct CDR3 sequences, and approximately 6% are seen once. Of the sample, over 12% falls within the top ten clones.

The study at large found these results: Because only two donors were included in the study, the extent to which the findings can be generalized is limited. A small fraction of clonotypes showed up in both the CD4 and CD8 compartments, probably as a result of convergent recombination. Most clones expanded after primary vaccination were re-detected after the booster (96% of CD4 and 80% to 90% of CD8), suggesting broad memory maintenance. The secondary T-cell response was weaker than the primary response but faster, peaking on day 5 instead of day 15. Computational filtering was needed because FACS-sorted repertoires could contain abundant contaminating clonotypes from the bulk population.

This TCR was recovered from a man between 25 and 39 years old who received the YFV17D yellow fever vaccine. The chain couples TRBV5-6 to TRBJ2-7, with 9 bases in between that match TRBD1. Sample: PBMCs, taken 5 days after the yellow fever booster vaccination. The DNA is as follows: TGTGCCAGCAGCTTCGGACAGGGGATTGGCGAGCAGTACTTC. Its amino acids are CASSFGQGIGEQYF.